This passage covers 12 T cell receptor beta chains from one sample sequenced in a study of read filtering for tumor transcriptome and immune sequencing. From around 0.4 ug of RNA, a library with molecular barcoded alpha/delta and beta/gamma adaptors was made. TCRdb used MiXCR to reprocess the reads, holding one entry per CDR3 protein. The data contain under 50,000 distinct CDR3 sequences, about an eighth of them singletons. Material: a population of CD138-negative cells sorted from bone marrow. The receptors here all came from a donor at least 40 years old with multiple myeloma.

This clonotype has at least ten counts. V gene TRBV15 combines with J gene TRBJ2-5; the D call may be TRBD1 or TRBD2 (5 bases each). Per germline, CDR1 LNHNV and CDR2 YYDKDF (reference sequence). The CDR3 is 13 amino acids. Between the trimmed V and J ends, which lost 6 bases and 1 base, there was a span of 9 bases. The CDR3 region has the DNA TGTGCCACCAGAGGGACGGCCCAAGAGACCCAGTACTTC. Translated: CATRGTAQETQYF.

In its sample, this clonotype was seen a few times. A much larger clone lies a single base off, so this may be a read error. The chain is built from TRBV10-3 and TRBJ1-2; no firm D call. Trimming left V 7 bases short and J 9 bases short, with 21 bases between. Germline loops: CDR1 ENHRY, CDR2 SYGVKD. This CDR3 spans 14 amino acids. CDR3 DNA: TGTGCCATCAACCCTGAGGGCATCGATCGCTGCTACACCTTC. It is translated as CAINPEGIDRCYTF.

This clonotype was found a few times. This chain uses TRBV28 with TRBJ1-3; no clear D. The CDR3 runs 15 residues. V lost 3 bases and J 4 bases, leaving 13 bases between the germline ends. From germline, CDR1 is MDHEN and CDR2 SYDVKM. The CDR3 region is CASSLVPPVGNTIYF. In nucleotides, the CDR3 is TGTGCCAGCAGTTTGGTGCCTCCGGTGGGAAACACCATATATTTT.

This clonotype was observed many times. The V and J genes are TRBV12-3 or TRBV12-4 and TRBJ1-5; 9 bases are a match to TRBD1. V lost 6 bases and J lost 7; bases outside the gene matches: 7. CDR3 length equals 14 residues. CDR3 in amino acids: CASSFGTGSQPQHF. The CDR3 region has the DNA TGTGCCAGCAGCTTCGGGACAGGGTCCCAGCCCCAGCATTTT.

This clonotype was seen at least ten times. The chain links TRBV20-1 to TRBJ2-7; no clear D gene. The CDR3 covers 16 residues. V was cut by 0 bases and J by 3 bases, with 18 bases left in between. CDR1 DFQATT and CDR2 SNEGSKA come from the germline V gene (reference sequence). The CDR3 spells CSARDENPEYYYEQYF. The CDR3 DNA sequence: TGCAGTGCTAGAGATGAGAACCCCGAATACTACTACGAGCAGTACTTC.

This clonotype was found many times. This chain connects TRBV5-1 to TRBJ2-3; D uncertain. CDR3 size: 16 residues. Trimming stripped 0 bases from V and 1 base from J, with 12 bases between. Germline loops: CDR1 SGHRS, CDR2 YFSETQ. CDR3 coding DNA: TGCGCCAGCAGCTTGGGAAGGGCTTTCGGCACAGATACGCAGTATTTT. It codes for CASSLGRAFGTDTQYF.

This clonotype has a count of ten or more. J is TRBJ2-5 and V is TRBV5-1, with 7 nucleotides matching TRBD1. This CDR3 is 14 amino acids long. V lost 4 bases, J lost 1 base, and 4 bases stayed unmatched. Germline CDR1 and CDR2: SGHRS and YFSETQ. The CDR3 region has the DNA TGCGCCAGCAGCCCCGGGACAGCCCAAGAGACCCAGTACTTC. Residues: CASSPGTAQETQYF.

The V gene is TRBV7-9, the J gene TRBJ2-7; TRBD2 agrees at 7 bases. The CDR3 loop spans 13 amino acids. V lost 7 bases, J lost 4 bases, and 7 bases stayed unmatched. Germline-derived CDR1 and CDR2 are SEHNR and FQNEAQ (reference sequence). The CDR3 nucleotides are TGTGCCAGCACCTCCTCTAGCGGTTACGAGCAGTACTTC. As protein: CASTSSSGYEQYF.

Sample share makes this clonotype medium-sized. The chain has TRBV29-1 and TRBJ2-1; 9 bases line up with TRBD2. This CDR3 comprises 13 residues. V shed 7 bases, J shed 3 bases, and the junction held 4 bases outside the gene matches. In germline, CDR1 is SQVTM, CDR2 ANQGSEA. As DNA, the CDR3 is TGCAGCGGGGGGACTAGCCTCTACAATGAGCAGTTCTTC. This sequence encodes CSGGTSLYNEQFF.

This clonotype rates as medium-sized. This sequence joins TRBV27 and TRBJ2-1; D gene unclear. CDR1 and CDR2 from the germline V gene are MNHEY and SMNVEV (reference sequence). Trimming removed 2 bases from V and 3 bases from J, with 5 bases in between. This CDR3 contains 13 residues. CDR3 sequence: CASSLSVYNEQFF. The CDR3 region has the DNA TGTGCCAGCAGTTTAAGCGTCTACAATGAGCAGTTCTTC.

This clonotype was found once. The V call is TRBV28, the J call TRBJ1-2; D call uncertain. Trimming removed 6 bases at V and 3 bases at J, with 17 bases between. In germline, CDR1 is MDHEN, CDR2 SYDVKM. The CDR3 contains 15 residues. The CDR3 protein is CASSSWTRLDYGYTF. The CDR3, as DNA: TGTGCCAGCAGCTCCTGGACGAGGCTTGACTATGGCTACACCTTC.

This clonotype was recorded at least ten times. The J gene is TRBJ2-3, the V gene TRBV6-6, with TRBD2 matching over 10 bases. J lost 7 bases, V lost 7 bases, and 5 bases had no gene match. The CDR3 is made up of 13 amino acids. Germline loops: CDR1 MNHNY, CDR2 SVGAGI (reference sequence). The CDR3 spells CASIASGRYTQYF. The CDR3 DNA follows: TGTGCCAGCATCGCTAGCGGGAGATATACGCAGTATTTT.